This is a list of T cell receptor beta chains from one sample in a study of blood T cell repertoires in COVID-19. Here immunoSEQ multiplex PCR was the method, and the copy in TCRdb shows in-frame clones only, minus some. The sample has 30,000 to 40,000 clones; roughly 85% are singletons. Specimen: peripheral blood. The origin of the receptors is a human donor with acute or convalescent COVID-19. The donor label of this sample is uncertain. Each CDR3 is given with its conserved first and last residue. The D gene is left open where the match is weak. For some rows the clone size is stated as once, few or many, or as a class when expanded; others skip it.

abundance,d_gene,v_gene,j_gene,CDR3aa,CDR3nt
once,TRBD2,TRBV11-1,TRBJ2-1,CASSLGLAGNEQFF,TGTGCCAGCAGCCTGGGACTAGCGGGTAATGAGCAGTTCTTC
once,-,TRBV4-2,TRBJ2-3,CASSQGVAAADTQYF,TGTGCCAGCAGCCAAGGGGTAGCGGCTGCAGATACGCAGTATTTT
few,-,TRBV7-2,TRBJ1-2,CASSSPFEPYTF,TGTGCCAGCAGCTCTCCGTTCGAGCCCTACACCTTC
-,TRBD2,TRBV5-5,TRBJ2-7,CASSLAALAGGGYEQYF,TGTGCCAGCAGCTTGGCTGCGTTGGCGGGAGGTGGGTACGAGCAGTACTTC
-,TRBD2,TRBV4-1,TRBJ2-1,CASSQLTSGNEQFF,TGCGCCAGCAGCCAACTCACTAGCGGGAATGAGCAGTTCTTC
-,TRBD2,TRBV13,TRBJ2-1,CASSLGLGLAFNEQFF,TGTGCCAGCAGCTTAGGTCTGGGACTAGCCTTTAATGAGCAGTTCTTC
-,-,TRBV19,TRBJ1-1,CASSWFRENTEAFF,TGTGCCAGTAGTTGGTTCCGGGAGAACACTGAAGCTTTCTTT
-,-,TRBV7-2,TRBJ1-5,CASSLAGDNQPQHF,TGTGCCAGCAGCTTAGCAGGGGACAATCAGCCCCAGCATTTT
-,-,TRBV6-6,TRBJ1-5,CASTPRGNQPQHF,TGTGCCAGCACCCCTCGGGGCAATCAGCCCCAGCATTTT
-,-,TRBV5-1,TRBJ1-1,CASSGTMNTEAFF,TGCGCCAGCAGCGGGACTATGAACACTGAAGCTTTCTTT
-,-,TRBV7-8,TRBJ2-7,CASSLSPQSYRNNYEQYF,TGTGCCAGCAGCTTAAGCCCTCAATCTTACAGGAACAACTACGAGCAGTACTTC
-,-,TRBV27,TRBJ1-1,CASSFLLNTEAFF,TGTGCCAGCAGTTTTCTGCTAAACACTGAAGCTTTCTTT
-,-,TRBV2,TRBJ2-2,CASSVSGGDTGELFF,TGTGCCAGCAGTGTCTCGGGGGGCGACACCGGGGAGCTGTTTTTT
-,-,TRBV30,TRBJ1-5,CAWSRGTHSNQPQHF,TGTGCCTGGAGTAGGGGGACACATAGCAATCAGCCCCAGCATTTT
-,-,TRBV9,TRBJ1-3,CASSVGLSGGSSGNTIYF,TGTGCCAGCAGCGTAGGGTTAAGTGGGGGCAGCTCAGGAAACACCATATATTTT
-,-,TRBV4-3,TRBJ1-2,CASSQDWAGTRGYTF,TGCGCCAGCAGCCAAGATTGGGCGGGAACGCGAGGCTACACCTTC
-,-,TRBV5-5,TRBJ1-1,CASSLVYNTEAFF,TGTGCCAGCAGCTTGGTCTACAACACTGAAGCTTTCTTT
-,TRBD1,TRBV9,TRBJ1-2,CASSTRDREHYGYTF,TGTGCCAGCAGCACTCGGGACAGGGAACACTATGGCTACACCTTC